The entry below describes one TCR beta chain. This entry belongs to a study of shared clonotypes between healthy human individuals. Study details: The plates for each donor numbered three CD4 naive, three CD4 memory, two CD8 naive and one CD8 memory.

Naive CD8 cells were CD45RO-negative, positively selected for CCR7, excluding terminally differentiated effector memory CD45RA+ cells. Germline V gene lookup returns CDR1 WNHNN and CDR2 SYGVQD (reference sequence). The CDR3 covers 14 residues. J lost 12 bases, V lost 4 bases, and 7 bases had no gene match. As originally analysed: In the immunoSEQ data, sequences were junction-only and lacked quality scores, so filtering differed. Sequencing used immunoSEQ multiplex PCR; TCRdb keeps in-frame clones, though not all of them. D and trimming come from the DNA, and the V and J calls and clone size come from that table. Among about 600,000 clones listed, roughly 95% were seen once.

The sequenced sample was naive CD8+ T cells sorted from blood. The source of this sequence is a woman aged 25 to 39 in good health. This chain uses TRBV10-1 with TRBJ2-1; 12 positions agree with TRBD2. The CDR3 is CASSGTSGTSWQFF. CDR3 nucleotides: TGCGCCAGCAGTGGGACTAGCGGGACGTCGTGGCAGTTCTTC.